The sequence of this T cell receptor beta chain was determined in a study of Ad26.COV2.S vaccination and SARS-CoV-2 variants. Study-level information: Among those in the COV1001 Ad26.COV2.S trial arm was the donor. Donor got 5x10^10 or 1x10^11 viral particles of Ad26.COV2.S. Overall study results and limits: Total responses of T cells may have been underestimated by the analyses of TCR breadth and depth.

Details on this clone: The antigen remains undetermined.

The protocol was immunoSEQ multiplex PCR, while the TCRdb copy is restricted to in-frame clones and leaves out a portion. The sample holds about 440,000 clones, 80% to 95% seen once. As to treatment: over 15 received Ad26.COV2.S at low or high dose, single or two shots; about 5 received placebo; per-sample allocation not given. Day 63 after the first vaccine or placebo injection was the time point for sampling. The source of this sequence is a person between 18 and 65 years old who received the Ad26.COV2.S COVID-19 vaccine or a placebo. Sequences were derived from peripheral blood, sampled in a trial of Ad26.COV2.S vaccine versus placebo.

In DNA, the CDR3 is TGTGCCAGCAGTTACACCCCCCGGATGCGGGAGGGGTCCAAAAACATTCAGTACTTC. This sequence encodes CASSYTPRMREGSKNIQYF. The gene calls are TRBV6-2 or TRBV6-3 and TRBJ2-4, with 9 positions matching TRBD2. V was clipped by 2 bases and J by 2 bases; unmatched bases: 13. The CDR3 contains 19 residues. Germline lookup yields CDR1 MNHEY and CDR2 SVGEGT.